The following is a T cell receptor beta chain sequence with its context. The antigen remains unidentified. The junction and the germline gene differ at one end; a read error may be behind it. The sample comes from a study of beta chain features in type 1 diabetes. Study context: No age, gender or cell yield differences were seen between patients and healthy donors.

There are 12 residues in the CDR3. Germline lookup yields CDR1 KGHSH and CDR2 LQKENI. Isolated RNA was reverse transcribed in full, so expressed TCRB transcripts were sequenced. Roughly 3.5 million reads per sample were averaged for naive, central memory and regulatory samples. The method was immunoSEQ multiplex PCR; TCRdb's version includes in-frame clones alone and lacks a portion of them. Altogether under 20,000 clones are present, about three quarters being singletons, with the ten largest covering more than 2%. Findings and caveats of the study: The question of HLA type influencing TCRB rearrangement was one that remained unresolved here. Possibly, sequencing cDNA over-represented cells that had high TCR expression levels. Within each of all four CD4+ subsets, Type 1 diabetes patients had TCRB CDR3s that were moderately but significantly shorter.

This TCR derives from a man aged 25 to 45 with type 1 diabetes. The sample comprised Tregs from blood. The chain uses TRBV18 and TRBJ2-5; weak D call: TRBD1 (5 bases). The CDR3 sequence is CASSRREETQHF. As DNA, the CDR3 is TGTGCCAGCTCACGCAGGGAAGAGACCCAGCACTTC.